The rows below give T cell receptor beta chains drawn from one sample of a study of long-term antiretroviral therapy in people with HIV. Libraries were prepared by immunoSEQ multiplex PCR; TCRdb keeps only in-frame clonotypes and omits some of them. Of 30,000 to 35,000 clones in the sample, under 85% were seen once. This sample comprised unsorted PBMCs, obtained 3 years after starting antiretroviral therapy. All receptors come from a man in his fifties or sixties with HIV. CDR3s include the opening cysteine and the closing phenylalanine or tryptophan. D genes are given only for firm matches. Where a row states a size, it is once, few, many or the class of an expanded clone; other rows omit it.

D: TRBD1; size: -; V: TRBV6-1; J: TRBJ1-1; length: 14; DNA: TGTGCCAGCAGGATAGACAGGGAGGGCACTGAAGCTTTCTTT; CDR3: CASRIDREGTEAFF
D: TRBD2; size: -; V: TRBV18; J: TRBJ2-3; length: 17; DNA: TGTGCCAGCTCACCACGCGGTAATAGCGGGAGCACAGATACGCAGTATTTT; CDR3: CASSPRGNSGSTDTQYF
D: TRBD1; size: few; V: TRBV18; J: TRBJ2-7; length: 14; DNA: TGTGCCAGCTCACCAGCGGACAGGGGTTACGAGCAGTACTTC; CDR3: CASSPADRGYEQYF
D: TRBD1; size: -; V: TRBV7-2; J: TRBJ1-5; length: 17; DNA: TGTGCCAGCAGCTTAACGCCACCCGGACAGGGAAGGCAGCCCCAGCATTTT; CDR3: CASSLTPPGQGRQPQHF
D: -; size: -; V: TRBV7-9; J: TRBJ2-4; length: 14; DNA: TGTGCCAGCAGCCCCCCAGGAGTCAAAAACATTCAGTACTTC; CDR3: CASSPPGVKNIQYF
D: -; size: -; V: TRBV27; J: TRBJ2-7; length: 16; DNA: TGTGCCAGCAGTTATATTAGCGGGACAGGGTCCTACGAGCAGTACTTC; CDR3: CASSYISGTGSYEQYF
D: TRBD2; size: -; V: TRBV9; J: TRBJ2-7; length: 16; DNA: TGTGCCAGCAGCGTATCCCCTGAGACTAGCGCGTACGAGCAGTACTTC; CDR3: CASSVSPETSAYEQYF
D: -; size: -; V: TRBV6-6; J: TRBJ1-6; length: 13; DNA: TGTGCCAGCAGTCGGAATGATTATTCACCCCTCCACTTT; CDR3: CASSRNDYSPLHF
D: -; size: -; V: TRBV5-1; J: TRBJ2-3; length: 16; DNA: TGCGCCAGCAGCTTGCGGGGGACCCGCCAGGCAGATACGCAGTATTTT; CDR3: CASSLRGTRQADTQYF
D: TRBD2; size: -; V: TRBV7-2; J: TRBJ2-1; length: 14; DNA: TGTGCCAGCAGCCGGGGACTAGCGAGTAATGAGCAGTTCTTC; CDR3: CASSRGLASNEQFF
D: -; size: -; V: TRBV28; J: TRBJ2-2; length: 12; DNA: TGTGCCAGCGGCCAGGGGACCGGGGAGCTGTTTTTT; CDR3: CASGQGTGELFF
D: -; size: -; V: TRBV4-3; J: TRBJ2-7; length: 13; DNA: TGCGCCAGCAGCCAAGGGAGGGGTATCGAGCAGTACTTC; CDR3: CASSQGRGIEQYF
D: -; size: -; V: TRBV9; J: TRBJ2-1; length: 14; DNA: TGTGCCAGCAGCGTCGTTAGCTCCTACAATGAGCAGTTCTTC; CDR3: CASSVVSSYNEQFF
D: -; size: -; V: TRBV4-1; J: TRBJ1-5; length: 14; DNA: TGCGCCAGCAGCCAAGAACAGTTAAATCAGCCCCAGCATTTT; CDR3: CASSQEQLNQPQHF
D: -; size: -; V: TRBV4-3; J: TRBJ2-2; length: 14; DNA: TGCGCCAGCAGCCCGGACTCCTTCGGAGGGGAGCTGTTTTTT; CDR3: CASSPDSFGGELFF
D: -; size: -; V: TRBV28; J: TRBJ2-4; length: 14; DNA: TGTGCCAGCAGTTTACAAGGGGCCAAAAACATTCAGTACTTC; CDR3: CASSLQGAKNIQYF
D: -; size: -; V: TRBV7-9; J: TRBJ1-3; length: 12; DNA: TGTGCCAGCAGCGATCTTGTTGGCACCATATATTTT; CDR3: CASSDLVGTIYF
D: -; size: -; V: TRBV2; J: TRBJ1-6; length: 15; DNA: TGTGCCAGCAGCGGACAGAGCTCCTATAATTCACCCCTCCACTTT; CDR3: CASSGQSSYNSPLHF
D: TRBD1; size: -; V: TRBV5-4; J: TRBJ2-2; length: 16; DNA: TGTGCCAGCAGCCTAGGGACAGGGAAGCGGGGCGGGGAGCTGTTTTTT; CDR3: CASSLGTGKRGGELFF
D: TRBD2; size: few; V: TRBV7-2; J: TRBJ2-1; length: 16; DNA: TGTGCCAGCAGCTTAACGTTGGGTAGCGGGAGTCATGAGCAGTTCTTC; CDR3: CASSLTLGSGSHEQFF
D: TRBD1; size: few; V: TRBV7-3; J: TRBJ1-1; length: 13; DNA: TGTGCCAGCAGCTGGGGACAGGGGAATCAAGCTTTCTTT; CDR3: CASSWGQGNQAFF
D: TRBD1; size: -; V: TRBV7-9; J: TRBJ2-1; length: 16; DNA: TGTGCCAGCAGCTTAGGTGACAGGGGGTCCTACAATGAGCAGTTCTTC; CDR3: CASSLGDRGSYNEQFF
D: -; size: -; V: TRBV7-2; J: TRBJ2-1; length: 14; DNA: TGTGCCAGCAGCTTAGTGGGGGCCGACAATGAGCAGTTCTTC; CDR3: CASSLVGADNEQFF
D: TRBD1; size: few; V: TRBV5-6; J: TRBJ2-7; length: 14; DNA: TGTGCCAGCAGCTTGGAGGGGGCCGGCTCGAGTCAGTACTTC; CDR3: CASSLEGAGSSQYF
D: -; size: -; V: TRBV7-9; J: TRBJ1-3; length: 15; DNA: TGTGCCAGCAGCTTAACAGGCACCTCTGGAAACACCATATATTTT; CDR3: CASSLTGTSGNTIYF
D: -; size: -; V: TRBV4-3; J: TRBJ1-5; length: 15; DNA: TGCGCCAGCAGCCAAGGTTACCACACAAATCAGCCCCAGCATTTT; CDR3: CASSQGYHTNQPQHF
D: -; size: -; V: TRBV18; J: TRBJ2-7; length: 15; DNA: TGTGCCAGCTCACCATTGGCCGTAGTAGTTGGAGAGCAGTACTTC; CDR3: CASSPLAVVVGEQYF
D: -; size: -; V: TRBV14; J: TRBJ1-2; length: 13; DNA: TGTGCCAGCAGCCGACAGGAAGCAAGTGGCTACACCTTC; CDR3: CASSRQEASGYTF
D: -; size: -; V: TRBV27; J: TRBJ2-1; length: 15; DNA: TGTGCCAGCAGTTTAAGGCTGGCAGGGTGGGATGAGCAGTTCTTC; CDR3: CASSLRLAGWDEQFF
D: -; size: -; V: TRBV9; J: TRBJ2-5; length: 13; DNA: TGTGCCAGCAGCTCTGGGATCCAAGAGACCCAGTACTTC; CDR3: CASSSGIQETQYF
D: TRBD2; size: -; V: TRBV7-8; J: TRBJ2-3; length: 15; DNA: TGTGCCAGCAGCTTGTTTAGCGGGGGGGGAGATACGCAGTATTTT; CDR3: CASSLFSGGGDTQYF
D: -; size: -; V: TRBV13; J: TRBJ1-5; length: 15; DNA: TGTGCCAGCAGCGGGGACGGCTATAGCAATCAGCCCCAGCATTTT; CDR3: CASSGDGYSNQPQHF
D: TRBD1; size: -; V: TRBV7-8; J: TRBJ2-7; length: 13; DNA: TGTGCCAGCAGTGAGGACAGGGGGGACGAGCAGTACTTC; CDR3: CASSEDRGDEQYF
D: -; size: -; V: TRBV25-1; J: TRBJ2-1; length: 13; DNA: TGTGCCAGCACTTTAGGTAGTATCAATGAGCAGTTCTTC; CDR3: CASTLGSINEQFF
D: TRBD1; size: -; V: TRBV2; J: TRBJ1-5; length: 14; DNA: TGTGCCAGCAGTGTGACAGGGGGCCTTCAGCCCCAGCATTTT; CDR3: CASSVTGGLQPQHF
D: -; size: -; V: TRBV7-3; J: TRBJ2-6; length: 15; DNA: TGTGCCAGCAGCTTGAGAAGAGGAGGGGCCAACGTCCTGACTTTC; CDR3: CASSLRRGGANVLTF
D: TRBD1; size: -; V: TRBV28; J: TRBJ2-2; length: 15; DNA: TGTGCCAGCAGAAGGGGGCAGGTGAACACCGGGGAGCTGTTTTTT; CDR3: CASRRGQVNTGELFF
D: -; size: -; V: TRBV15; J: TRBJ2-7; length: 15; DNA: TGTGCCACCAGCAGAGATTTGGGGCTTGGGAACGAGCAGTACTTC; CDR3: CATSRDLGLGNEQYF
D: -; size: few; V: TRBV9; J: TRBJ2-7; length: 15; DNA: TGTGCCAGCAGCGTAGGCCCCTCAACAGGGTCCGAGCAGTACTTC; CDR3: CASSVGPSTGSEQYF